These 30 T cell receptor beta chains came from one sample sequenced in a study of blood T cell repertoires in COVID-19. Profiling relied on immunoSEQ multiplex PCR, and the TCRdb table lists in-frame clones only, not all of them. The sample shows some 100,000 clones, approximately 74% of them seen only once. The material sequenced was peripheral blood. The receptors derive from a man aged 65 to 85 with COVID-19, enrolled during active disease.

This sequence joins TRBV7-3 and TRBJ1-2; D is ambiguous. Trimming left V 3 bases short and J 0 bases short, with 8 bases between. CDR3 length: 14 residues. In germline, CDR1 is SGHTA, CDR2 FQGTGA. The CDR3, as DNA: TGTGCCAGCAGCTTTGGCCCCTCTAACTATGGCTACACCTTC. Translated: CASSFGPSNYGYTF.

This clone came up a few times. The J gene is TRBJ1-6, the V gene TRBV5-4; TRBD1 aligns across 7 bases. The CDR3 length is 13 residues. With 9 bases clipped from V and 6 bases from J, the junction kept 6 bases outside the gene matches. CDR1 and CDR2 from the germline V gene are SGHNT and YYREEE (reference sequence). CDR3 nucleotides: TGTGCCACCCACAGGGGAGTTAATTCACCCCTCCACTTT. It translates to CATHRGVNSPLHF.

V is TRBV28 and J is TRBJ1-1, with a tentative D call TRBD1 (5 bases). This CDR3 contains 13 residues. Trimming cost V 2 bases and J 8 bases, with 12 bases left between them. Germline lookup yields CDR1 MDHEN and CDR2 SYDVKM. The CDR3, as DNA: TGTGCCAGCAGTTTAGGGGGGGGAGTAGAAGCTTTCTTT. This gives the protein CASSLGGGVEAFF.

This clone has more than one count but fewer than ten. V and J are TRBV3-1 (or the pseudogene TRBV3-2) and TRBJ2-2; tentatively, D is TRBD2 (6 bases). The CDR3 runs to 16 residues. V was cut by 0 bases and J by 2 bases, with 10 bases left in between. Germline V CDR1 and CDR2: LGHDT, YNNKEL (reference sequence). The CDR3 sequence is CASSQDKTSNTGELFF. As DNA, the CDR3 is TGTGCCAGCAGCCAAGATAAGACTAGTAACACCGGGGAGCTGTTTTTT.

The chain links TRBV9 to TRBJ2-1; possible D gene TRBD2, 6 bases. V lost 4 bases to trimming and J lost 3 bases, with 17 bases between them. Per germline, CDR1 SGDLS and CDR2 YYNGEE. The CDR3 spans 16 residues. CDR3 region: CASSPRVIADYNEQFF. In nucleotides, the CDR3 is TGTGCCAGCAGCCCTAGGGTAATAGCGGACTACAATGAGCAGTTCTTC.

This clone was seen only a few times. The chain uses TRBV28 and TRBJ1-2; 7 bases agree with TRBD1. The V gene's germline CDR1 is MDHEN and CDR2 SYDVKM. The V gene end was trimmed by 6 bases and the J gene end by 2 bases; junction bases not matched to a gene: 9. The CDR3 length is 15 residues. This CDR3 is CASSTPRGRNYGYTF. DNA for the CDR3: TGTGCCAGCAGCACTCCGAGGGGGCGCAACTATGGCTACACCTTC.

The table lists this clone with a few counts. V gene TRBV5-1 combines with J gene TRBJ1-6, with D possibly matching TRBD1 (5 bases). The CDR3 length is 16 residues. CDR1 is SGHRS, CDR2 YFSETQ, per germline. Deletions cut 0 bases from V and 5 bases from J, with 12 bases between. The CDR3 sequence: CASSLASRQNNSPLHF. The CDR3 DNA sequence: TGCGCCAGCAGCTTGGCCAGCCGACAGAATAATTCACCCCTCCACTTT.

The chain uses TRBV18 and TRBJ1-2; maybe TRBD1 (5 bases). Trimming took off 0 bases at V and 4 bases at J, with 9 bases between the two ends. This CDR3 has 14 amino acids. CDR1 KGHSH and CDR2 LQKENI come from the germline V gene. The CDR3 is CASSPPEGPYGYTF. DNA for the CDR3: TGTGCCAGCTCACCACCGGAGGGGCCCTATGGCTACACCTTC.

The chain links TRBV9 to TRBJ1-3, with D perhaps matching TRBD1 (5 bases). The ends were cut back, 0 bases at V and 0 bases at J, with 10 bases in the middle. Germline-derived CDR1 and CDR2 are SGDLS and YYNGEE. This CDR3 region has 16 residues. In nucleotides, the CDR3 is TGTGCCAGCAGCGTAGGGGGACTTAGCTCTGGAAACACCATATATTTT. Its protein is CASSVGGLSSGNTIYF.

V and J are TRBV6-5 and TRBJ2-7, with a possible D match to TRBD2 (5 bases). CDR1 MNHEY and CDR2 SVGAGI come from the germline V gene. With 4 bases removed from V and 4 bases from J, the gap between germline ends came to 11 bases. The CDR3 contains 13 residues. The DNA of the CDR3 is TGTGCCAGCAGTTCGGGGAGCCGGTACGAGCAGTACTTC. Translating gives CASSSGSRYEQYF.

This chain uses TRBV19 with TRBJ1-2; D is perhaps TRBD1 (5 bases). V lost 4 bases to trimming and J lost 2 bases, with 11 bases between them. The germline CDR1 and CDR2 sequences are LNHDA and SQIVND (reference sequence). This CDR3 has 14 amino acids. The CDR3 loop is CASSTQGTNYGYTF. The CDR3 nucleotides are TGTGCCAGTAGTACCCAGGGTACGAACTATGGCTACACCTTC.

The J gene is TRBJ2-1, the V gene TRBV29-1; 7 nucleotides agree with TRBD2. This CDR3 is 12 amino acids long. Germline V gene sequence: CDR1 SQVTM, CDR2 ANQGSEA. With V trimmed by 6 bases and J by 8 bases, 7 bases remained unmatched. CDR3 sequence reads: CSVASGGDEQFF. CDR3 sequence (DNA): TGCAGCGTCGCTAGCGGAGGGGATGAGCAGTTCTTC.

The gene calls are TRBV5-4 and TRBJ2-7, with 7 bases fitting TRBD1. The trim removed 4 bases at V and 2 bases at J, leaving 3 bases unmatched. The CDR3 spans 13 residues. CDR1 is SGHNT and CDR2 is YYREEE in the germline V gene (reference sequence). CDR3 loop: CASSAGQAYEQYF. CDR3 nucleotides: TGTGCCAGCAGCGCAGGACAGGCCTACGAGCAGTACTTC.

The genes are TRBV7-2 and TRBJ2-1, with unresolved D. Germline-derived CDR1 and CDR2 are SGHTA and FQGNSA. This CDR3 spans 13 amino acids. V dropped 2 bases and J dropped 6 bases, with 8 bases sitting between them. CDR3 protein: CASSLRLPNEQFF. The CDR3 nucleotides are TGTGCCAGCAGCTTAAGACTCCCCAATGAGCAGTTCTTC.

The chain is built from TRBV6-9 and TRBJ1-1, with 10 bases lining up with TRBD1. This CDR3 contains 16 residues. Germline V gene sequence: CDR1 MNHGY, CDR2 SVAAGI. V shed 7 bases, J shed 5 bases, and the junction held 13 bases outside the gene matches. This CDR3 is CASTAKGDRGWTEAFF. The CDR3 DNA sequence: TGTGCCAGCACGGCTAAGGGGGACAGGGGATGGACTGAAGCTTTCTTT.

Only one count was recorded for this clone. This sequence joins TRBV7-3 and TRBJ2-7; D is perhaps TRBD2 (6 bases). The V end was cut by 4 bases, the J end by 3 bases, with 16 bases between. Germline assignment: CDR1 SGHTA and CDR2 FQGTGA. The CDR3 contains 15 residues. The DNA of the CDR3 is TGTGCCAGCAGCTCTCAGGGTAGCGGAGTCTACGAGCAGTACTTC. Encoded protein: CASSSQGSGVYEQYF. Variable domain in full (rest from reference TRBV7-3 and TRBJ2-7): GAGVSQTPSNKVTEKGKYVELRCDPISGHTALYWYRQSLGQGPEFLIYFQGTGAADDSGLPNDRFFAVRPEGSVSTLKIQRTERGDSAVYLCASSSQGSGVYEQYFGPGTRLTVT.

The chain links TRBV6-1 to TRBJ2-5; 8 bases are shared with TRBD2. Germline CDR1 reads MNHNS; CDR2 reads SASEGT. The V gene end was trimmed by 2 bases and the J gene end by 2 bases; junction bases not matched to a gene: 10. The CDR3 has 17 residues. The CDR3 here is CASSERSRGDGQETQYF. The CDR3 DNA follows: TGTGCCAGCAGTGAACGGTCGCGGGGGGATGGGCAAGAGACCCAGTACTTC.

V and J are TRBV2 and TRBJ1-6; 10 bases are a match to TRBD1. Trimming took 4 bases from V and 13 from J; bases not matched to a gene: 7. This CDR3 has 14 amino acids. Germline CDR1 reads SNHLY; CDR2 reads FYNNEI. The CDR3 region has the DNA TGTGCCAGCAGTGGGGACAGGGGCAACACTCCCCTCCACTTT. Translation: CASSGDRGNTPLHF. The variable domain in full, completed from reference TRBV2 and TRBJ1-6, reads EPEVTQTPSHQVTQMGQEVILRCVPISNHLYFYWYRQILGQKVEFLVSFYNNEISEKSEIFDDQFSVERPDGSNFTLKIRSTKLEDSAMYFCASSGDRGNTPLHFGNGTRLTVT.

This chain connects TRBV11-2 to TRBJ2-3; TRBD1 might be the D (5 bases). Trimming shortened V by 3 bases and J by 0 bases, and 10 bases separated the two germline ends. The CDR3 extends over 15 amino acids. Germline assignment: CDR1 SGHAT and CDR2 FQNNGV. This chain's CDR3 is CASSFTGTSTDTQYF. CDR3 sequence (DNA): TGTGCCAGCAGCTTTACAGGAACTAGCACAGATACGCAGTATTTT.

By its share, this clone is large. The chain has TRBV27 and TRBJ2-7, with 10 bases aligning to TRBD2. V shed 4 bases and J 5 bases; nucleotides not matched to a gene: 8. CDR3 length equals 15 residues. Germline-derived CDR1 and CDR2 are MNHEY and SMNVEV (reference sequence). CDR3 DNA: TGTGCCAGCAGTTGGCCAGCGGGAGGGTTAAACGAGCAGTACTTC. It encodes CASSWPAGGLNEQYF.

The chain combines TRBV6-6 with TRBJ1-5; perhaps TRBD1 as D (6 bases). The germline gives CDR1 MNHNY, CDR2 SVGAGI (reference sequence). Trimming took 4 bases from V and 6 from J, leaving 13 bases between them. CDR3 length: 14 amino acids. The CDR3 sequence: CASSWNRVSQPQHF. The CDR3 bases are TGTGCCAGCAGTTGGAACAGGGTGAGTCAGCCCCAGCATTTT.

This chain joins TRBV7-2 and TRBJ1-5, with D perhaps matching TRBD1 (6 bases). With 2 bases removed from V and 3 bases from J, the gap between germline ends came to 8 bases. The CDR3 totals 14 residues. Germline assignment: CDR1 SGHTA and CDR2 FQGNSA. CDR3 DNA sequence: TGTGCCAGCAGCTTATACAGGGACAATCAGCCCCAGCATTTT. Translation: CASSLYRDNQPQHF.

V gene TRBV7-3 combines with J gene TRBJ2-3, with 9 bases matching TRBD2. CDR1 is SGHTA, CDR2 FQGTGA, per germline. Trimming took 2 bases from V and 4 from J; bases not matched to a gene: 4. The CDR3 is 15 residues long. The CDR3 region has the DNA TGTGCCAGCAGCTTAGTAGCGGGAGTCCCAGATACGCAGTATTTT. Translation: CASSLVAGVPDTQYF. Full variable domain (missing parts from reference TRBV7-3 and TRBJ2-3): GAGVSQTPSNKVTEKGKYVELRCDPISGHTALYWYRQSLGQGPEFLIYFQGTGAADDSGLPNDRFFAVRPEGSVSTLKIQRTERGDSAVYLCASSLVAGVPDTQYFGPGTRLTVL.

This clone appeared a few times. The V call is TRBV10-3, the J call TRBJ2-2, with D perhaps TRBD2 (6 bases). Germline V gene data show CDR1 as ENHRY and CDR2 as SYGVKD. This CDR3 comprises 16 residues. The ends were cut back, 4 bases at V and 3 bases at J, with 15 bases in the middle. Here the CDR3 reads CAISALARGDTGELFF. DNA of the CDR3: TGTGCCATCAGTGCCCTAGCGCGAGGCGACACCGGGGAGCTGTTTTTT.

The chain combines TRBV28 with TRBJ2-7; D is unclear. The CDR3 is 15 residues long. The ends were cut back, 3 bases at V and 0 bases at J, with 12 bases in the middle. The V gene's germline CDR1 is MDHEN and CDR2 SYDVKM. CDR3 DNA sequence: TGTGCCAGCAGTTTTAATTTACTTATCTCCTACGAGCAGTACTTC. Amino acids: CASSFNLLISYEQYF. The full variable domain, completed using reference TRBV28 and TRBJ2-7, is DVKVTQSSRYLVKRTGEKVFLECVQDMDHENMFWYRQDPGLGLRLIYFSYDVKMKEKGDIPEGYSVSREKKERFSLILESASTNQTSMYLCASSFNLLISYEQYFGPGTRLTVT.

This sequence joins TRBV7-2 and TRBJ2-6; TRBD1 aligns across 7 bases. V shed 8 bases, J shed 4 bases, and the junction held 5 bases outside the gene matches. The CDR3 has 14 amino acids. Germline V gene sequence: CDR1 SGHTA, CDR2 FQGNSA. Here the CDR3 DNA reads TGTGCCAGCCGAACAGGGGTCGGGGCCAACGTCCTGACTTTC. The encoded protein is CASRTGVGANVLTF.

This clone showed up many times. V is TRBV27 and J is TRBJ2-1; tentatively, D is TRBD2 (5 bases). CDR3 length: 13 residues. V was clipped by 7 bases and J by 5 bases, with 12 bases between them. Germline V CDR1 and CDR2: MNHEY, SMNVEV (reference sequence). The CDR3 sequence: CASNEGTNNEQFF. As DNA, the CDR3 is TGTGCCAGCAACGAGGGAACGAACAATGAGCAGTTCTTC.

The chain employs TRBV18 and TRBJ2-3, with 8 bases fitting TRBD1. V shed 3 bases, J shed 4 bases, and the junction held 6 bases outside the gene matches. CDR3 length: 15 residues. Germline-derived CDR1 and CDR2 are KGHSH and LQKENI. The CDR3 spells CASSPPGQGSDTQYF. The DNA for the CDR3 is TGTGCCAGCTCACCTCCAGGACAGGGATCAGATACGCAGTATTTT.

This chain connects TRBV11-2 to TRBJ2-1; perhaps TRBD2 as D (6 bases). The V gene's germline CDR1 is SGHAT and CDR2 FQNNGV. The CDR3 runs to 15 residues. Trimming removed 5 bases at V and 3 bases at J, with 14 bases between. The CDR3 protein is CASSLRDLDYNEQFF. CDR3 sequence (DNA): TGTGCCAGCAGCCTCCGGGACTTGGACTACAATGAGCAGTTCTTC.

The V call is TRBV12-3 or TRBV12-4, the J call TRBJ2-5, with a weak D call TRBD1 (6 bases). V was clipped by 8 bases and J by 4 bases, with 11 bases between them. This CDR3 is 12 amino acids long. The CDR3 loop reads CASGLGAETQYF. CDR3 DNA sequence: TGTGCCAGCGGTCTGGGGGCAGAGACCCAGTACTTC.